The rows below give T cell receptor beta chains drawn from one sample of a study of response to subunit inactivated influenza vaccine. TCRdb passed the RT-PCR reads through MiXCR, listing each CDR3 protein once. The repertoire holds 500,000 to 600,000 distinct CDR3 sequences, with roughly 13% as singletons. Source: PBMCs from blood, taken about 40 days after vaccination. Receptor source: a man in his fifties or sixties who received an inactivated influenza vaccine. Each CDR3 is given with its conserved first and last residue. The D gene is left open where the match is weak. Not every row has a clone size; where given, it reads once, few, many or a size class.

J: TRBJ1-2
V: TRBV7-2
D: TRBD1
size: few
CDR3: CASSRKGTGANYGYTF
DNA: TGTGCCAGCAGCCGAAAGGGGACAGGAGCTAACTATGGCTACACCTTC

J: TRBJ2-1
V: TRBV20-1
D: TRBD2
size: -
CDR3: CSARDKERGGYNEQFF
DNA: TGCAGTGCTAGAGATAAGGAACGGGGGGGATACAATGAGCAGTTCTTC

J: TRBJ1-2
V: TRBV7-2
D: -
size: few
CDR3: CASSDWTSIYGYTF
DNA: TGTGCCAGCAGCGATTGGACGTCTATTTATGGCTACACCTTC

J: TRBJ2-2
V: TRBV5-1
D: -
size: many
CDR3: CASSSQGNTGELFF
DNA: TGCGCCAGCAGCTCCCAGGGGAACACCGGGGAGCTGTTTTTT

J: TRBJ2-5
V: TRBV5-5
D: TRBD2
size: few
CDR3: CASSLTLAGMTQETQYF
DNA: TGTGCCAGCAGCTTGACGTTAGCGGGAATGACCCAAGAGACCCAGTACTTC

J: TRBJ2-5
V: TRBV7-2
D: -
size: few
CDR3: CASSLSGKRETQYF
DNA: TGTGCCAGCAGCTTATCGGGGAAGCGAGAGACCCAGTACTTC

J: TRBJ2-7
V: TRBV5-6
D: -
size: few
CDR3: CASQPMAARVYEQYF
DNA: TGTGCCAGTCAGCCGATGGCCGCTCGGGTCTACGAGCAGTACTTC

J: TRBJ2-7
V: TRBV4-1
D: -
size: -
CDR3: CASSQGVGAGYEQYF
DNA: TGCGCCAGCAGCCAAGGAGTCGGAGCGGGCTACGAGCAGTACTTC

J: TRBJ2-7
V: TRBV20-1
D: -
size: few
CDR3: CSARSPGLPSYEQYF
DNA: TGCAGTGCTAGGTCCCCGGGCCTCCCATCCTACGAGCAGTACTTC

J: TRBJ2-3
V: TRBV5-4
D: TRBD2
size: many
CDR3: CASSLAPGGSADTQYF
DNA: TGTGCCAGCAGCTTGGCCCCGGGGGGGTCTGCAGATACGCAGTATTTT

J: TRBJ1-1
V: TRBV27
D: -
size: few
CDR3: CASSSRQASTEAFF
DNA: TGTGCCAGCAGTTCCCGACAGGCGTCCACTGAAGCTTTCTTT

J: TRBJ2-5
V: TRBV20-1
D: TRBD2
size: -
CDR3: CSALGTSGASSETQYF
DNA: TGCAGTGCTTTAGGGACTAGCGGGGCGTCATCAGAGACCCAGTACTTC

J: TRBJ2-1
V: TRBV12-3/TRBV12-4
D: -
size: many
CDR3: CASSKAGGQGEQFF
DNA: TGTGCCAGCAGCAAGGCAGGGGGGCAAGGTGAGCAGTTCTTC

J: TRBJ1-5
V: TRBV28
D: -
size: few
CDR3: CASSLGGLGQPQHF
DNA: TGTGCCAGCAGTTTAGGGGGGCTCGGACAGCCCCAGCATTTT

J: TRBJ1-1
V: TRBV10-3
D: -
size: few
CDR3: CAISEYLSDAFF
DNA: TGTGCCATCAGTGAGTACCTTTCGGATGCTTTCTTT

J: TRBJ1-5
V: TRBV20-1
D: -
size: -
CDR3: CSARKGPGWDSNQPQHF
DNA: TGCAGTGCTAGAAAGGGACCGGGCTGGGATAGCAATCAGCCCCAGCATTTT

J: TRBJ2-5
V: TRBV6-1
D: -
size: many
CDR3: CASRSVSGAVETQYF
DNA: TGTGCCAGCAGGAGCGTCTCGGGGGCCGTTGAGACCCAGTACTTC